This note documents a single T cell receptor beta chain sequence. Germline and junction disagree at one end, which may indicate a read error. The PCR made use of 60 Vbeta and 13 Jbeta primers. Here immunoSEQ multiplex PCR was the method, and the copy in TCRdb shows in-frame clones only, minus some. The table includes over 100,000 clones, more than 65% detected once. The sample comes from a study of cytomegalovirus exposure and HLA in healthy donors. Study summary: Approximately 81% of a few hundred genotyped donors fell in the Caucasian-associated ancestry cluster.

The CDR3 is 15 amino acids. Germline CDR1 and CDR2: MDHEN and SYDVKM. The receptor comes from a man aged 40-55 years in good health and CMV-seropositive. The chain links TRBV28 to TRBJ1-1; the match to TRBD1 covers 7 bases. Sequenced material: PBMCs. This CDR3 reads CASSIGDRENAEAFF. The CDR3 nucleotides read TGTGCCAGCAGTATAGGCGACAGGGAGAACGCTGAAGCTTTCTTT. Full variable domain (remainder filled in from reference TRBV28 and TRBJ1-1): DVKVTQSSRYLVKRTGEKVFLECVQDMDHENMFWYRQDPGLGLRLIYFSYDVKMKEKGDIPEGYSVSREKKERFSLILESASTNQTSMYLCASSIGDRENAEAFFGQGTRLTVV.